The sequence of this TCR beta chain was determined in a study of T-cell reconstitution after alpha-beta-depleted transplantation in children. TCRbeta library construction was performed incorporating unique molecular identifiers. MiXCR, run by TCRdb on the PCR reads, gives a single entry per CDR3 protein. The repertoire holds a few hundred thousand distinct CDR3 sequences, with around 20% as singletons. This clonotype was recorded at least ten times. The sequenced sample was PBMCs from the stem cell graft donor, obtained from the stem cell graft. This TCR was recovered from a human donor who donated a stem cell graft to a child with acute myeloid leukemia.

CDR3 region: CSARDSEGYEQYF. The CDR3, as DNA: TGCAGTGCTCGGGACAGCGAGGGCTACGAGCAGTACTTC. The chain has TRBV20-1 and TRBJ2-7; 7 positions match TRBD1. CDR3 size: 13 residues. V shed 5 bases and J 3 bases; nucleotides not matched to a gene: 7. Germline CDR1 and CDR2: DFQATT and SNEGSKA (reference sequence).